The T cell receptor beta chain under discussion was sequenced for a study of identical twins (dated by TCRdb to the mid-2010s). As for the study more broadly: To test whether fetal clonotypes persist, this study deep-sequenced TCR alpha and beta repertoires from monozygotic twins, from unrelated adults of various ages, and from cord blood. To rule out contamination, replicate twin experiments were performed at different times with different library preparation protocols. General study outcomes and caveats: Abundant cord blood beta clonotypes had fewer insertions, young adult naive repertoires showed a similar but weaker trend, and memory repertoires showed no such trend. Recombination models systematically underestimated out-of-frame TCR alpha sharing in monozygotic twins but agreed with sharing between unrelated individuals. Conclusions relied on cross-sectional statistical analysis, since the same donors could not be followed over many years. Compared with coincidental sharing between unrelated individuals, an excess of low generation-probability sequences was observed among out-of-frame TCR alpha sequences shared between twins. Zero-insertion analyses could be partly confounded by invariant T cells such as MAIT and iNKT, though diverse VJ usage argued against such confounding for most clonotypes. In beta out-of-frame sequences, excess twin sharing was weaker, because having fewer shared sequences lowered the signal-to-noise ratio.

V gives up 2 bases and J gives up 7 bases, and the segment between their germline ends measures 18 bases. From the germline V gene, CDR1 is SGHTA and CDR2 is FQGTGA. From its cysteine to its phenylalanine, the CDR3 spans 16 amino acids. Of all the DNA, just the CDR3 is kept, 48 bases in frame from base 1. Only healthy Caucasian donors were included. Three pairs of female monozygotic twins, all aged about 18 to 30 years, were included in the twin cohort. The RNA used for TCR libraries was isolated from peripheral blood mononuclear cells. Receptors were amplified or captured by 5' RACE. Sequenced using an Illumina HiSeq 2000. Template switching introduced a universal primer binding site; the final cDNA contained a unique molecular identifier, enabling accurate counting of TCR cDNA molecules. First-strand cDNA for TCR alpha and beta chains was synthesized from specific primers in the conserved constant-segment region. To control for contamination, every cDNA library carried two barcodes: a SMART-Mk sample barcode plus Illumina barcodes. TruSeq adapter sequences along with Illumina sample barcodes were introduced in two successive PCR steps. The TCR alpha and beta cDNA libraries were sequenced on the Illumina HiSeq platform using custom primers. The authors' pipeline ran thus. MiGEC was used to process raw reads and extract unique molecular identifiers, and MiXCR was used to find CDR3 positions. Recombination models were inferred per individual with the repgenHMM and IGoR tools using an EM algorithm. The analysis of shared clonotypes was done with the tcR package in R, with sharing normalized by the product of cloneset sizes. Out-of-frame nonproductive sequences were analyzed to study raw recombination free of thymic and clonal selection effects. TCRdb reanalyzed the raw reads on its own, using fastp at Q25 for trimming and MiXCR for clone calling, and kept in-frame beta chains. Rows are unified per CDR3 protein, each entry keeping the most common DNA and genes. V and J calls and clone size were set by TCRdb, not the authors. In this sample the table shows hundreds of thousands of distinct CDR3 sequences, around 20% of which occur a single time. The top ten constitute around 4.5% of the sample.

As concerns this clonotype: It lacks a known antigen. No base-level quality is on record; no much larger clone is a single base apart.

These data also formed part of another study, on T cells expressing NK-cell markers. The second study's authors report: In sorted CD3+CD56+NKG2C+, CD3+CD56+NKG2C- and CD3+CD56-NKG2C+ T-cell subsets from about 8 donors, TCR beta-chain repertoires were profiled. Among the eight sequenced donors, seven were HCMV-seropositive and one was HCMV-seronegative. In several experiments an anti-gammadeltaTCR antibody was added to restrict sorting to alphabetaTCR-expressing T cells. For roughly 6 donors, the dominant CD3+CD56+NKG2C+ clonotypes were among the top 10 CD8+ clonotypes and accounted for about 1.0-7.5% of CD8+ T cells. Those dominant clonotypes were again the most abundant among CD3+CD56-NKG2C+ cells in a handful of donors, at about 28.3-65%. Whether the expanded NKG2C-expressing T cell clones were specific for HCMV antigens remained unclear. All eight donors whose samples were sequenced were randomly selected healthy volunteers, three of them men and five women. To determine HCMV serostatus, a commercial ELISA kit was used to detect HCMV-specific IgG in serum. For roughly 6 donors, bulk peripheral blood T-cell repertoires were additionally sequenced from unsorted PBMC. MIGEC handled demultiplexing of the reads and grouping by UMI, while MiTCR was used to assemble and quantify clonotypes. To remove erroneous sequences, TCR cDNA sequences were retained only when supported by two or more reads. The tcR package was used for downstream repertoire analysis, and clonotypes were matched across fractions by CDR3 nucleotide sequence plus V segment. VDJmatch was used to annotate antigen specificity against VDJdb, with one amino acid substitution allowed in CDR3.

This chain is built from TRBV7-3 and TRBJ1-5; the D segment could be TRBD1, given 6 matching bases. The material sequenced was PBMCs. The source of this sequence is a woman between 18 and 30 years old in good health. The bases are TGTGCCAGCAGCTTATTCGGGGCACAGGGAACCCAGCCCCAGCATTTT. Translated, it gives CASSLFGAQGTQPQHF.